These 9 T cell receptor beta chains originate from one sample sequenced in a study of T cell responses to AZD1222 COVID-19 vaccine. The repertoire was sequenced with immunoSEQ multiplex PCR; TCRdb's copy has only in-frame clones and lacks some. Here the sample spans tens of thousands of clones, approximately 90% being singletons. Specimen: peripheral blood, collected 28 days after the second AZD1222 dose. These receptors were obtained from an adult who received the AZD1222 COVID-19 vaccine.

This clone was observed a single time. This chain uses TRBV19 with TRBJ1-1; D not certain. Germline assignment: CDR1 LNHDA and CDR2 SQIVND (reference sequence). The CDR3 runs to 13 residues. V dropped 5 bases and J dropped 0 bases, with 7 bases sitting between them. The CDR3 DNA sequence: TGTGCCAGTAGTTCGCGACTGAACACTGAAGCTTTCTTT. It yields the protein CASSSRLNTEAFF.

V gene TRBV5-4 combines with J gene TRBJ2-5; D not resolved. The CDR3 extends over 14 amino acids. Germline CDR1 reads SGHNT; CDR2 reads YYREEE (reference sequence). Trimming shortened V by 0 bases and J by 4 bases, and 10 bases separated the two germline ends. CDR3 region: CASSLDLGLETQYF. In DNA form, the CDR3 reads TGTGCCAGCAGCTTGGATCTCGGCTTAGAGACCCAGTACTTC.

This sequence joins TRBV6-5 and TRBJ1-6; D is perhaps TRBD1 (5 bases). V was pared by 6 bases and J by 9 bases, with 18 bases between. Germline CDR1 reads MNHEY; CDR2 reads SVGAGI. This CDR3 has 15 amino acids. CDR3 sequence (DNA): TGTGCCAGCAGCCGAGGTGGGGGACCGGGTTCACCCCTCCACTTT. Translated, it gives CASSRGGGPGSPLHF.

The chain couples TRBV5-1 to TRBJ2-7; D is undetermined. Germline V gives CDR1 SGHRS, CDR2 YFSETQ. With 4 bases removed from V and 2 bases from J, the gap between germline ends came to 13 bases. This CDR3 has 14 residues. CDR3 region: CASSTQSPAYEQYF. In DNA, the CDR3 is TGCGCCAGCAGCACCCAATCTCCGGCCTACGAGCAGTACTTC.

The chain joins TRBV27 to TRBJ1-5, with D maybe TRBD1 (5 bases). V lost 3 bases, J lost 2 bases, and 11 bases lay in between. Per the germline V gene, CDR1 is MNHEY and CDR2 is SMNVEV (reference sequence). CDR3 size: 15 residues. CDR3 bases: TGTGCCAGCAGTTTTGGGGGGAATGGCAATCAGCCCCAGCATTTT. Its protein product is CASSFGGNGNQPQHF.

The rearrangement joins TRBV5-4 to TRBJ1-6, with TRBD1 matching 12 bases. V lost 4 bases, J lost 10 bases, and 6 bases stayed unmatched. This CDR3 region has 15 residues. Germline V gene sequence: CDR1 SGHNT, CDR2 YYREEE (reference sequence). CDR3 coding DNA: TGTGCCAGCAGCACCTGGGACAGGGGGCTGTCACCCCTCCACTTT. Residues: CASSTWDRGLSPLHF.

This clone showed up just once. CDR3 amino acids: CASGNPGRRQYF. CDR3 in DNA: TGTGCCAGCGGAAACCCGGGACGGCGACAGTATTTT. The chain couples TRBV28 to TRBJ2-3; D assignment may be TRBD1 or TRBD2 (5 bases each). Trimming shortened V by 8 bases and J by 12 bases, and 18 bases separated the two germline ends. CDR1 and CDR2 (germline): MDHEN, SYDVKM. There are 12 residues in the CDR3.

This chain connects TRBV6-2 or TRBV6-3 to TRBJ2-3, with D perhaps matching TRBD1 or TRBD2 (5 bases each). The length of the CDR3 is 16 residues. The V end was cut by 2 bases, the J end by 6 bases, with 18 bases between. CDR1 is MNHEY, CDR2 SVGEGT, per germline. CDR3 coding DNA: TGTGCCAGCAGTTACAATCTCGGGGCAGGGTTTGATACGCAGTATTTT. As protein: CASSYNLGAGFDTQYF.

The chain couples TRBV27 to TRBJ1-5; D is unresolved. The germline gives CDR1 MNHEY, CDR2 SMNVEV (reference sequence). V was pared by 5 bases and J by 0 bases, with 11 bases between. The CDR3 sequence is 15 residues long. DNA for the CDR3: TGTGCCAGCAGTGAAGAAGGGCATAGCAATCAGCCCCAGCATTTT. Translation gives CASSEEGHSNQPQHF.